This passage covers 13 T cell receptor beta chains from one sample sequenced in a study of T-cell reconstitution after alpha-beta-depleted transplantation in children. As it was prepared, the TCRbeta library received unique molecular identifiers. TCRdb re-analysed the PCR reads in MiXCR, keeping a single row per CDR3 protein. The sample records over 550,000 distinct CDR3 sequences, about 10% being singletons. Sequencing used PBMCs from the stem cell graft donor, obtained from the stem cell graft. The origin of the receptors is a human donor who donated a stem cell graft to a child with acute myeloid leukemia.

The chain links TRBV20-1 to TRBJ1-5, with D unresolved. The CDR3 has 15 amino acids. Germline V gene lookup returns CDR1 DFQATT and CDR2 SNEGSKA (reference sequence). V dropped 6 bases and J dropped 1 base, with 16 bases sitting between them. The CDR3 protein is CSAVRLGLSNQPQHF. As DNA, the CDR3 is TGCAGTGCCGTAAGACTGGGGTTGAGCAATCAGCCCCAGCATTTT.

This clonotype was detected ten times or more. J is TRBJ2-4 and V is TRBV27, with TRBD2 matching 8 bases. Germline assignment: CDR1 MNHEY and CDR2 SMNVEV (reference sequence). Trimming removed 6 bases from V and 1 base from J; junction bases left unmatched: 5. The CDR3 consists of 15 residues. The DNA for the CDR3 is TGTGCCAGCAGAAAACTAGCGGAGGCCAAAAACATTCAGTACTTC. Amino acid sequence: CASRKLAEAKNIQYF.

This clonotype was counted between two and nine times. This chain uses TRBV12-3 or TRBV12-4 with TRBJ2-5; TRBD1 matches 12 bases. V shed 5 bases, J shed 7 bases, and the junction held 17 bases outside the gene matches. The CDR3 extends over 18 amino acids. The CDR3 region is CASSVPGQGASRTGTQYF. The CDR3 coding sequence is TGTGCCAGCAGTGTCCCGGGACAGGGGGCCAGTCGCACGGGGACCCAGTACTTC.

In this sample, this clonotype turned up a few times. This chain uses TRBV5-6 with TRBJ2-1, with 8 bases that match TRBD2. The germline V gene encodes CDR1 SGHDT and CDR2 YYEEEE. CDR3 size: 14 residues. The J segment lost 4 bases and the V segment lost 3 bases, leaving 3 bases of the junction unmatched. The CDR3, as DNA: TGTGCCAGCAGCTCCCGGGAGGGGTACAATGAGCAGTTCTTC. Translating gives CASSSREGYNEQFF.

This chain links TRBV11-2 with TRBJ2-1, with 14 bases lining up with TRBD2. Germline V CDR1 and CDR2: SGHAT, FQNNGV. The junction had 17 bases not matched to a gene; V was cut back by 4 bases and J by 15 bases. The CDR3 is made up of 17 amino acids. DNA for the CDR3: TGTGCCAGCAGCTCGACGCCGACTAGCGGGAGGGCCGGTCTAAGGTTCTTC. Translated: CASSSTPTSGRAGLRFF.

This clonotype appeared many times. V is TRBV7-3 and J is TRBJ2-2; D unclear. This CDR3 has 12 amino acids. Trimming stripped 5 bases from V and 5 bases from J, with 6 bases between. Germline CDR1 reads SGHTA; CDR2 reads FQGTGA. The CDR3: CASSLITGELFF. The CDR3 coding sequence is TGTGCCAGCAGCCTGATAACCGGGGAGCTGTTTTTT.

The chain links TRBV15 to TRBJ2-1; weak D call: TRBD2 (6 bases). Germline V lookup: CDR1 LNHNV, CDR2 YYDKDF (reference sequence). The CDR3 covers 19 residues. V was trimmed by 0 bases and J by 4 bases, leaving 22 bases between them. CDR3 nucleotide sequence: TGTGCCACCAGCAGAGATAAGGACCGGGGGAAAGCGGCTTACAATGAGCAGTTCTTC. As protein: CATSRDKDRGKAAYNEQFF. The full variable domain, in which reference TRBV15 and TRBJ2-1 provide the parts outside the CDR3, is DAMVIQNPRYQVTQFGKPVTLSCSQTLNHNVMYWYQQKSSQAPKLLFHYYDKDFNNEADTPDNFQSRRPNTSFCFLDIRSPGLGDTAMYLCATSRDKDRGKAAYNEQFFGPGTRLTVL.

This clonotype was observed a handful of times. This chain connects TRBV7-6 to TRBJ1-1; 8 bases align to TRBD1. Germline trimming cut 5 bases from V and 1 base from J; bases unmatched to any gene: 6. This CDR3 has 15 residues. Germline V gene data show CDR1 as SGHVS and CDR2 as FNYEAQ. The CDR3 DNA reads as TGTGCCAGCAGCAGCAGGGGGCTTGGGAACACTGAAGCTTTCTTT. Protein: CASSSRGLGNTEAFF.

There are many counts of this clonotype. In DNA form, the CDR3 reads TGTGCCAGCAGCTTAGCGCGACGGCTAGCGGGAGCCTACAATGAGCAGTTCTTC. Protein sequence: CASSLARRLAGAYNEQFF. The chain has TRBV11-1 and TRBJ2-1, with 10 bases fitting TRBD2. CDR3 length: 18 amino acids. V was clipped by 0 bases and J by 2 bases; unmatched bases: 7. Looked up from germline, CDR1 is SGHAT and CDR2 is FQDESV (reference sequence).

This clonotype was seen ten or more times. This chain connects TRBV7-2 to TRBJ2-1; D uncertain. CDR3 length: 13 residues. V shed 2 bases and J shed 7 bases, with 9 bases lying between them. Germline V gives CDR1 SGHTA, CDR2 FQGNSA. The CDR3 DNA reads as TGTGCCAGCAGCTTATTTGACGGGAATGAGCAGTTCTTC. Its protein is CASSLFDGNEQFF.

Only a few counts were recorded for this clonotype. The chain couples TRBV7-2 to TRBJ2-5; 8 nucleotides agree with TRBD1. This CDR3 contains 18 residues. The V gene end was trimmed by 0 bases and the J gene end by 6 bases; junction bases not matched to a gene: 15. CDR1 is SGHTA, CDR2 FQGNSA, per germline. The CDR3 region has the DNA TGTGCCAGCAGCTTAGCGGTCCTCGTAGGACAGGGCTCGCAGACCCAGTACTTC. Translation: CASSLAVLVGQGSQTQYF.

This clonotype has a handful of counts. This chain connects TRBV9 to TRBJ2-5, with TRBD1 identical over 7 bases. Germline lookup yields CDR1 SGDLS and CDR2 YYNGEE. This CDR3 region has 14 residues. V lost 9 bases and J lost 2; bases outside the gene matches: 10. CDR3 DNA sequence: TGTGCCAACAAGACAGGGACCGGACAAGAGACCCAGTACTTC. It codes for CANKTGTGQETQYF.

This clonotype was detected ten times or more. The chain couples TRBV20-1 to TRBJ2-7; no firm D call. Germline V gene data show CDR1 as DFQATT and CDR2 as SNEGSKA (reference sequence). Trimming took 5 bases from V and 3 from J, leaving 14 bases between them. The CDR3 covers 13 residues. CDR3 coding DNA: TGCAGTGCTTCCCTACTAAGGGACTACGAGCAGTACTTC. Translation: CSASLLRDYEQYF.